This is a list of T cell receptor beta chains from one sample in a study of blood T cell repertoires in COVID-19. Sequencing used immunoSEQ multiplex PCR; TCRdb keeps in-frame clones, though not all of them. The sample contains approximately 88,000 clones, 90% to 95% of which appear only once. Sample: peripheral blood. These receptors all come from a woman aged 45-65 years in a cohort sampled during active COVID-19. Both conserved end residues are part of each CDR3. D genes are given only for firm matches. Clone size is shown for a subset of rows, as once, few, many or a class of expanded clone.

v_call	j_call	d_call	clone_size	cdr3_nt	cdr3_aa
TRBV11-2	TRBJ2-7	.	.	TGTGCCAGCAGCTCTATACGGGGATCCTACGAGCAGTACTTC	CASSSIRGSYEQYF
TRBV7-6	TRBJ2-7	.	.	TGTGCCAGCAGCTTAGGCCAAGGTCAGGCCTACGAGCAGTACTTC	CASSLGQGQAYEQYF
TRBV7-9	TRBJ2-7	.	.	TGTGCCAGCAGTCCTGGGACACAAGGACGCTACGAGCAGTACTTC	CASSPGTQGRYEQYF
TRBV19	TRBJ1-2	TRBD1	.	TGTGCCAGTAGTGCCCCGGGACAGGGGTTCTATGGCTACACCTTC	CASSAPGQGFYGYTF
TRBV2	TRBJ2-3	.	.	TGTGCCAGCAGTGAATTAGATAGCACAGATACGCAGTATTTT	CASSELDSTDTQYF
TRBV13	TRBJ2-7	.	once	TGTGCCAGCAGCTCTCGCCCAGGGGCCTACGAGCAGTACTTC	CASSSRPGAYEQYF
TRBV7-9	TRBJ2-2	TRBD2	.	TGTGCCAGCAGCTTAGGACTAGCGGCCCACACCGGGGAGCTGTTTTTT	CASSLGLAAHTGELFF
TRBV10-3	TRBJ1-1	TRBD1	.	TGTGCCACCTCGGGACAGGGGGACACTGAAGCTTTCTTT	CATSGQGDTEAFF
TRBV2	TRBJ1-3	.	.	TGTGCCAGCAGAGCAGGGTCCTCTGGAAACACCATATATTTT	CASRAGSSGNTIYF
TRBV6-5	TRBJ1-1	.	.	TGTGCCAGCAGTTACTCAGGACAAGGCAGGGAAGCTTTCTTT	CASSYSGQGREAFF
TRBV6-5	TRBJ1-2	TRBD1	.	TGTGCCAGCAGTTTCATGGACAGGGGGTATGGCTACACCTTC	CASSFMDRGYGYTF
TRBV27	TRBJ2-2	.	once	TGTGCCAGCAGTTTCAGGGGTACCGGGGAGCTGTTTTTT	CASSFRGTGELFF
TRBV6-6	TRBJ1-2	.	.	TGTGCCAGCAGTTATGTAGAAGGCTACACCTTC	CASSYVEGYTF
TRBV5-1	TRBJ1-2	.	few	TGCGCCAGCAGCTTGGGCCAGGGGTTGGACTATGGCTACACCTTC	CASSLGQGLDYGYTF
TRBV19	TRBJ2-3	.	.	TGTGCCAGTAGTGTTGGACTTATCACAGATACGCAGTATTTT	CASSVGLITDTQYF
TRBV5-6	TRBJ2-3	TRBD1	.	TGTGCCAGCAGCCCTACCCGGGACAGGGCAGATACGCAGTATTTT	CASSPTRDRADTQYF
TRBV19	TRBJ1-1	.	.	TGTGCCAGTATTCGCGCCTTTGAAGCTTTCTTT	CASIRAFEAFF
TRBV18	TRBJ2-5	.	.	TGTGCCAGCTCACCGGGGCTGGAAGAGACCCAGTACTTC	CASSPGLEETQYF
TRBV18	TRBJ1-2	TRBD1	.	TGTGCCAGCTCACCAGAGACAGGGTCGAGAGGCTACACCTTC	CASSPETGSRGYTF
TRBV3-1/TRBV3-2	TRBJ1-2	.	.	TGTGCCAGCAGTACAGGGAGGGGAATCTATGGCTACACCTTC	CASSTGRGIYGYTF
TRBV3-1/TRBV3-2	TRBJ1-1	TRBD1	few	TGTGCCAGCAGCCGAGGACAGGAGAACACTGAAGCTTTCTTT	CASSRGQENTEAFF
TRBV7-9	TRBJ2-3	.	.	TGTGCCAGCAGCTGGGGGCAGGGCACAGATACGCAGTATTTT	CASSWGQGTDTQYF
TRBV10-3	TRBJ1-2	.	.	TGTGCCATCAGGATACTTCAGGGTAATGGCTACACCTTC	CAIRILQGNGYTF
TRBV13	TRBJ2-1	.	.	TGTGCCAGCAGCTTAGGTTTAGTTGGGTCAGGCAATGAGCAGTTCTTC	CASSLGLVGSGNEQFF
TRBV7-2	TRBJ1-5	.	.	TGTGCCAGCAGCTTGAGTTCCGGGGGTCAGCCCCAGCATTTT	CASSLSSGGQPQHF
TRBV19	TRBJ1-2	.	.	TGTGCCAGTAGGCCGCGGGGGAGCTATGGCTACACCTTC	CASRPRGSYGYTF
TRBV6-6	TRBJ1-5	TRBD1	.	TGTGCCAGCAGTCCCGGGACAGGGGTTCCTTATAGCAATCAGCCCCAGCATTTT	CASSPGTGVPYSNQPQHF
TRBV28	TRBJ2-5	.	.	TGTGCCAGCATTGGAGGGAGAGGGTTTCAAGAGACCCAGTACTTC	CASIGGRGFQETQYF
TRBV12-5	TRBJ1-2	TRBD1	.	TGTGCTAGTGCCCCCTTAATGGGACAGACCGCCTATGGCTACACCTTC	CASAPLMGQTAYGYTF
TRBV6-2/TRBV6-3	TRBJ1-2	.	.	TGTGCCAGCAGTTACAGTGACACCGGCTACACCTTC	CASSYSDTGYTF
TRBV6-5	TRBJ1-1	.	.	TGTGCCAGCAGTAGAGACAGCAGAGTTAACACTGAAGCTTTCTTT	CASSRDSRVNTEAFF
TRBV7-3	TRBJ1-1	.	.	TGTGCCAGCAGCTTAATGGGGGGGAACACTGAAGCTTTCTTT	CASSLMGGNTEAFF
TRBV7-2	TRBJ2-5	.	.	TGTGCCAGCAGCCTAATGAGCTCCCGAGAAGAGACCCAGTACTTC	CASSLMSSREETQYF
TRBV7-9	TRBJ1-2	.	.	TGTGCCAGCAGCTTAGGACAGGTCAACTATGGCTACACCTTC	CASSLGQVNYGYTF
TRBV23-1	TRBJ2-1	TRBD2	.	TGCGCCAGCAGTCAATCGTGGACTAGCGGGTCTCCTCGTTCCTACAATGAGCAGTTCTTC	CASSQSWTSGSPRSYNEQFF
TRBV15	TRBJ2-2	.	once	TGTGCCACCAGCAGAGATTCCTCGGGCACCGGGGAGCTGTTTTTT	CATSRDSSGTGELFF
TRBV28	TRBJ2-5	TRBD1	.	TGTGCCAGCAGTCTCACAGGGACAGTCCAAGAGACCCAGTACTTC	CASSLTGTVQETQYF
TRBV28	TRBJ2-5	TRBD1	.	TGTGCCAGCAGTTTATGGTCCTTAACGCACAGGGGGTCAGGGGAGACCCAGTACTTC	CASSLWSLTHRGSGETQYF
TRBV4-1	TRBJ1-5	.	.	TGCGCCAGCAGCCCAAGGGGTGATGGGCAGCCCCAGCATTTT	CASSPRGDGQPQHF
TRBV7-2	TRBJ2-1	.	.	TGTGCCAGCAGCCCACTGGTCGGTCGTGAGCAGTTCTTC	CASSPLVGREQFF
TRBV19	TRBJ2-2	TRBD1	.	TGTGCCAGTAATCCCGGGACAGTGAACACCGGGGAGCTGTTTTTT	CASNPGTVNTGELFF
TRBV18	TRBJ1-4	.	.	TGTGCCAGCTCACCCACGGGGGAAACTAATGAAAAACTGTTTTTT	CASSPTGETNEKLFF
TRBV10-2	TRBJ2-7	.	.	TGCGCCAGCAGCCCAAGCGGCTACGAGCAGTACTTC	CASSPSGYEQYF
TRBV13	TRBJ1-1	TRBD1	few	TGTGCCAGCAGCGCCGGACAGGGAGGCTGGGCGGACACTGAAGCTTTCTTT	CASSAGQGGWADTEAFF
TRBV5-1	TRBJ1-2	TRBD1	.	TGCGCCAGCAGCCACCGACAGGGCCAATTTAACTATGGCTACACCTTC	CASSHRQGQFNYGYTF
TRBV5-6	TRBJ2-5	TRBD2	.	TGTGCCAGCAGTTACAGGACTAGCGGGAGGGGCGAGGAGACCCAGTACTTC	CASSYRTSGRGEETQYF
TRBV4-1	TRBJ1-1	.	.	TGCGCCAGCAGCCAAGAATGGGGGCGAGTAGGGGCTGCTTTCTTT	CASSQEWGRVGAAFF
TRBV27	TRBJ1-1	TRBD1	.	TGTGCCAGCAGTTTATGGGGACAGCCTAACACTGAAGCTTTCTTT	CASSLWGQPNTEAFF
TRBV7-9	TRBJ2-1	TRBD2	.	TGTGCCAGCAGCTTTAGCGGGGGGAATGAGCAGTTCTTC	CASSFSGGNEQFF
TRBV4-2	TRBJ1-1	TRBD1	.	TGTGCCAGCAGCCAAGGTGGGACAGGGCGTGAAGCTTTCTTT	CASSQGGTGREAFF
TRBV5-1	TRBJ1-4	.	.	TGCGCCAGCAGCTCTGAGGGCGGACGGTTGACTAATGAAAAACTGTTTTTT	CASSSEGGRLTNEKLFF
TRBV6-5	TRBJ1-2	.	.	TGTGCCAGCAGTCGCGGGGGGGGTGGCTACACCTTC	CASSRGGGGYTF
TRBV4-1	TRBJ1-1	.	.	TGCGCCAGCAGCCAAGGAGGGAGCACTGAAGCTTTCTTT	CASSQGGSTEAFF
TRBV5-1	TRBJ1-3	.	.	TGCGCCAGCAGCCCTACCAACTCTGGAAACACCATATATTTT	CASSPTNSGNTIYF
TRBV6-5	TRBJ2-7	TRBD1	.	TGTGCCAGCAGTTATCGGGACAGGGTCTACGAGCAGTACTTC	CASSYRDRVYEQYF
TRBV2	TRBJ1-2	TRBD1	.	TGTGCCAGCAGTCAACTCCGGACAGGGAACTATGGCTACACCTTC	CASSQLRTGNYGYTF